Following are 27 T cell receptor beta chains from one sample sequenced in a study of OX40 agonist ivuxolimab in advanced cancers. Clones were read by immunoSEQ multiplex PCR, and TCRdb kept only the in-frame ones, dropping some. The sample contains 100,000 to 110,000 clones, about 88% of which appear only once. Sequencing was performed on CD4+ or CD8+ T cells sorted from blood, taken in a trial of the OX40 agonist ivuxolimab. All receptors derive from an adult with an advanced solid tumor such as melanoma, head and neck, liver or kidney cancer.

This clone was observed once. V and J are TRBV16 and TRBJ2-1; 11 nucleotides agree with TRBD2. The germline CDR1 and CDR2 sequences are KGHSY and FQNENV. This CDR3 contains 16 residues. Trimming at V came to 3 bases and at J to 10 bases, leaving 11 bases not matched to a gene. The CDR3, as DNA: TGTGCCAGCAGCCAGCTGCTAGCGGGAGGTGTTGGGGAGCAGTTCTTC. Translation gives CASSQLLAGGVGEQFF. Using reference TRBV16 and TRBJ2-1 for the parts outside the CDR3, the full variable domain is GEEVAQTPKHLVRGEGQKAKLYCAPIKGHSYVFWYQQVLKNEFKFLISFQNENVFDETGMPKERFSAKCLPNSPCSLEIQATKLEDSAVYFCASSQLLAGGVGEQFFGPGTRLTVL.

The CDR3 DNA reads TGTGCCAGCAGCTTGGTCCCGGGAGGGCTGAATGAGCAGTTCTTC. Its protein product is CASSLVPGGLNEQFF. The chain combines TRBV5-4 with TRBJ2-1; 8 nucleotides line up with TRBD2. Germline V gene sequence: CDR1 SGHNT, CDR2 YYREEE (reference sequence). The CDR3 extends over 15 amino acids. V dropped 0 bases and J dropped 7; count of bases not matched to a gene: 6.

CDR3 DNA: TGTGCCTCCTCGGCTACAACTAATGAAAAACTGTTTTTT. Residues: CASSATTNEKLFF. V is TRBV30 and J is TRBJ1-4, with D uncertain. V dropped 7 bases and J dropped 0 bases, with 9 bases sitting between them. Germline CDR1 reads GTSNPN; CDR2 reads SVGIG (reference sequence). This CDR3 region has 13 residues.

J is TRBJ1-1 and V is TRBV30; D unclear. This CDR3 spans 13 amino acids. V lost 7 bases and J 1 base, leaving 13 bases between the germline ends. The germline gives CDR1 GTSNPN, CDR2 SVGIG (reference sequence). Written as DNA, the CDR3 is TGTGCCTCAGAAAAGCAGAGGAACACTGAAGCTTTCTTT. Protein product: CASEKQRNTEAFF. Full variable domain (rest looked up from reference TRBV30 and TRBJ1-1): SQTIHQWPATLVQPVGSPLSLECTVEGTSNPNLYWYRQAAGRGLQLLFYSVGIGQISSEVPQNLSASRPQDRQFILSSKKLLLSDSGFYLCASEKQRNTEAFFGQGTRLTVV.

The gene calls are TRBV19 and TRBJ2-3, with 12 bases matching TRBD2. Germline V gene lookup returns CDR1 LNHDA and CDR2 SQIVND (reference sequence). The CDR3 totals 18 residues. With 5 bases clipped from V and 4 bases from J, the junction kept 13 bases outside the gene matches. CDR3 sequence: CASSLQLRTSGKSDTQYF. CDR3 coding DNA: TGTGCCAGTAGTCTTCAACTGAGGACTAGCGGGAAATCAGATACGCAGTATTTT. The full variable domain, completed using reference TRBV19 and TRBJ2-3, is DGGITQSPKYLFRKEGQNVTLSCEQNLNHDAMYWYRQDPGQGLRLIYYSQIVNDFQKGDIAEGYSVSREKKESFPLTVTSAQKNPTAFYLCASSLQLRTSGKSDTQYFGPGTRLTVL.

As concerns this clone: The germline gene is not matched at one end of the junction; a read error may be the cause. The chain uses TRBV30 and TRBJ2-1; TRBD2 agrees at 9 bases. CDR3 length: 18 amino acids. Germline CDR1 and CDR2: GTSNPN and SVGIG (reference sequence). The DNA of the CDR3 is TGTGCCCGGAGTTTAAGAGTTGGCCTAGCGGGACTTTACAATGAGCAGTTCTTC. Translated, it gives CARSLRVGLAGLYNEQFF.

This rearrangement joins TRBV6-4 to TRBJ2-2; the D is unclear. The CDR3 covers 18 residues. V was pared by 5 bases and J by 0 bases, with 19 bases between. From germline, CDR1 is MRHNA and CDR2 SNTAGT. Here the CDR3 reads CASSPKSVSAANTGELFF. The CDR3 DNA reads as TGTGCCAGCAGTCCTAAAAGCGTTTCAGCCGCGAACACCGGGGAGCTGTTTTTT.

CDR3 nucleotide sequence: TGCGCCAGCAGTCGGACAGGGTTAGACTATGGCTACACCTTC. Protein sequence: CASSRTGLDYGYTF. This chain joins TRBV5-1 and TRBJ1-2, with TRBD1 matching 8 bases. Germline values: CDR1 SGHRS, CDR2 YFSETQ. J was trimmed by 3 bases and V by 5 bases; bases with no gene match: 6. The CDR3 contains 14 residues.

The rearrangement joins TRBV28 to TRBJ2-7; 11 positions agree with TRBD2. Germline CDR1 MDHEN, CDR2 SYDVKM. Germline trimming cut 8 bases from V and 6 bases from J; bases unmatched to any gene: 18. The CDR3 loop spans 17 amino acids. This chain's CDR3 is CASSPKRILAGAVEQYF. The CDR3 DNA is TGTGCCAGCTCCCCCAAGCGGATACTAGCGGGAGCTGTCGAGCAGTACTTC. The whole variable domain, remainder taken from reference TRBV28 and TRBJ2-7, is DVKVTQSSRYLVKRTGEKVFLECVQDMDHENMFWYRQDPGLGLRLIYFSYDVKMKEKGDIPEGYSVSREKKERFSLILESASTNQTSMYLCASSPKRILAGAVEQYFGPGTRLTVT.

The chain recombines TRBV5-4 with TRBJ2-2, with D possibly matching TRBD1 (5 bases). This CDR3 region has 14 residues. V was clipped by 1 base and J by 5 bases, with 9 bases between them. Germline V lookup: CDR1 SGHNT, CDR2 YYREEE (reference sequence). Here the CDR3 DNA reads TGTGCCAGCAGCTTGCAGCAGGGAACCGGGGAGCTGTTTTTT. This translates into CASSLQQGTGELFF. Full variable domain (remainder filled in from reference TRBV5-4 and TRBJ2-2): ETGVTQSPTHLIKTRGQQVTLRCSSQSGHNTVSWYQQALGQGPQFIFQYYREEENGRGNFPPRFSGLQFPNYSSELNVNALELDDSALYLCASSLQQGTGELFFGEGSRLTVL.

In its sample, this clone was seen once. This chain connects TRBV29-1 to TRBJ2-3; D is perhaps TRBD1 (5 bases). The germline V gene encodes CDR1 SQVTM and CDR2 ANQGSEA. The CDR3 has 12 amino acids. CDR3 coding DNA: TGCTCAGGGTCCCCTAGCACAGATACGCAGTATTTT. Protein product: CSGSPSTDTQYF.

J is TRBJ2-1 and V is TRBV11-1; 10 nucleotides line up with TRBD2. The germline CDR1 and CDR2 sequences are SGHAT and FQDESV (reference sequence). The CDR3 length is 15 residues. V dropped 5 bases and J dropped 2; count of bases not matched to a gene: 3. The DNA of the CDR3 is TGTGCCAGCAGCGTGGGACTAGCGACCTACAATGAGCAGTTCTTC. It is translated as CASSVGLATYNEQFF.

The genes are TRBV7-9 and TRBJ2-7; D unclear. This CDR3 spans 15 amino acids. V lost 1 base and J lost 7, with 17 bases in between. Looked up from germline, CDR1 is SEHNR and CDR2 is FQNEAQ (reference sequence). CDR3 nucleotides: TGTGCCAGCAGCTTAGTAGCACCTGGCGCGGAGGAGCAGTACTTC. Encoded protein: CASSLVAPGAEEQYF.

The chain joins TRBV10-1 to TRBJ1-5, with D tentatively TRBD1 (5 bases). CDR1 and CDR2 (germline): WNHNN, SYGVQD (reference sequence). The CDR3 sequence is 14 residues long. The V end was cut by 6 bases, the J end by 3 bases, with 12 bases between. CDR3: CASRRGETNQPQHF. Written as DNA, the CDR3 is TGCGCCAGCAGACGGGGGGAGACCAATCAGCCCCAGCATTTT.

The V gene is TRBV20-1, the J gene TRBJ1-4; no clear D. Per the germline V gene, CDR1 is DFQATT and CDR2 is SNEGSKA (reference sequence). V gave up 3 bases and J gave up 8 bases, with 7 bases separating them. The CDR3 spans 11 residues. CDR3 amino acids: CSARVREKLFF. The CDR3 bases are TGCAGTGCTAGGGTGCGGGAAAAACTGTTTTTT.

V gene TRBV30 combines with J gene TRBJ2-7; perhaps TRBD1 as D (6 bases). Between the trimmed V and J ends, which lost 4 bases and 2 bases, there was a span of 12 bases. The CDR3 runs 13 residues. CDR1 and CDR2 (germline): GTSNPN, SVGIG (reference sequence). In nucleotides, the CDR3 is TGTGCCTGGATGGGACACCGTGCCTACGAGCAGTACTTC. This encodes CAWMGHRAYEQYF.

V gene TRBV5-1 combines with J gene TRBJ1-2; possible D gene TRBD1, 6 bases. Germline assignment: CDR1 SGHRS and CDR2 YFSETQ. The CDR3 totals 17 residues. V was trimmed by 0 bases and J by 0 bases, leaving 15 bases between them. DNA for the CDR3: TGCGCCAGCAGCTTGGCCCGAGGGACACCAGCTAACTATGGCTACACCTTC. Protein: CASSLARGTPANYGYTF. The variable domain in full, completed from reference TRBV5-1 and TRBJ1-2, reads KAGVTQTPRYLIKTRGQQVTLSCSPISGHRSVSWYQQTPGQGLQFLFEYFSETQRNKGNFPGRFSGRQFSNSRSEMNVSTLELGDSALYLCASSLARGTPANYGYTFGSGTRLTVV.

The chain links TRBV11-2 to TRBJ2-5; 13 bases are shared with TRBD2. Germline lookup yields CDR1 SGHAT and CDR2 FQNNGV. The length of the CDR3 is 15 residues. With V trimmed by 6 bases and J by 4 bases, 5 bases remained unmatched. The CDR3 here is CASSVTSGRRETQYF. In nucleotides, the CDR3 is TGTGCCAGCAGTGTGACTAGCGGGAGGAGAGAGACCCAGTACTTC. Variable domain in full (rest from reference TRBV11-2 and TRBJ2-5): EAGVAQSPRYKIIEKRQSVAFWCNPISGHATLYWYQQILGQGPKLLIQFQNNGVVDDSQLPKDRFSAERLKGVDSTLKIQPAKLEDSAVYLCASSVTSGRRETQYFGPGTRLLVL.

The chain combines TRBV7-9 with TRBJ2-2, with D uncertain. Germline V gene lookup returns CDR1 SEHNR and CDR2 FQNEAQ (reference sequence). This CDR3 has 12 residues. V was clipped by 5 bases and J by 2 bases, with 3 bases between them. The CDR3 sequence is CASSVNTGELFF. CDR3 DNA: TGTGCCAGCAGCGTAAACACCGGGGAGCTGTTTTTT.

The CDR3 sequence is CASTLRQVNTGELFF. In nucleotides, the CDR3 is TGCGCCAGCACCCTGAGGCAGGTCAACACCGGGGAGCTGTTTTTT. V is TRBV5-1 and J is TRBJ2-2; D gene unclear. The CDR3 consists of 15 residues. Germline V gene lookup returns CDR1 SGHRS and CDR2 YFSETQ. V dropped 6 bases and J dropped 2 bases, with 14 bases sitting between them.

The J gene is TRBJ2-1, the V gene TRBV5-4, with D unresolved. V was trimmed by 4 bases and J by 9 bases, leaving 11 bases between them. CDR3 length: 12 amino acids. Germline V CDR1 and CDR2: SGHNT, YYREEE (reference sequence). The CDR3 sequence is CASSEQDSEQFF. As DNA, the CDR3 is TGTGCCAGCAGCGAACAAGACTCTGAGCAGTTCTTC.

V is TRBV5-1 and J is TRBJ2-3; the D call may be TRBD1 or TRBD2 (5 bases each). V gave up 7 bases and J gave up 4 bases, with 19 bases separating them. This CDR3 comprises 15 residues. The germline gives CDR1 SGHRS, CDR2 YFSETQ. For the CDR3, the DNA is TGCGCCAGCCGCGGCCCGGGACCCCCGTCAGATACGCAGTATTTT. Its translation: CASRGPGPPSDTQYF.

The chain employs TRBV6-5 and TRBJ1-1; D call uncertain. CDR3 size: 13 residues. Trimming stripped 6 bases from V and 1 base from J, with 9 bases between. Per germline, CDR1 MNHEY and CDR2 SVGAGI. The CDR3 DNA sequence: TGTGCCAGCAGGGTACCTGGGAACACTGAAGCTTTCTTT. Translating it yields CASRVPGNTEAFF.

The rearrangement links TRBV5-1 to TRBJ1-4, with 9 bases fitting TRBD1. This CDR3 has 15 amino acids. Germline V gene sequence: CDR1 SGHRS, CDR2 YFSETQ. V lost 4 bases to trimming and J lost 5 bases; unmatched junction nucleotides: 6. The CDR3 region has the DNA TGCGCCAGCAGCATGTTCGGGACAGGGAATGAAAAACTGTTTTTT. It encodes CASSMFGTGNEKLFF.

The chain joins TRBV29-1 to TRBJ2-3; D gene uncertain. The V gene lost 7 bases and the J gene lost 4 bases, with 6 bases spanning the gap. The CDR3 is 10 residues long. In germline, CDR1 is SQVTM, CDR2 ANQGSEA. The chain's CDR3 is CSAGPDTQYF. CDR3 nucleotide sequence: TGCAGCGCCGGACCAGATACGCAGTATTTT.

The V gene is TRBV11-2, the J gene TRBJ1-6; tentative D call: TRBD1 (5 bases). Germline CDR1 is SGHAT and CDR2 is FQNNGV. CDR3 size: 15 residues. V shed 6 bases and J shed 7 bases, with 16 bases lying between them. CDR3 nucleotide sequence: TGTGCCAGCAGACCCGTTGCAGGGCGCAATTCACCCCTCCACTTT. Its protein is CASRPVAGRNSPLHF.

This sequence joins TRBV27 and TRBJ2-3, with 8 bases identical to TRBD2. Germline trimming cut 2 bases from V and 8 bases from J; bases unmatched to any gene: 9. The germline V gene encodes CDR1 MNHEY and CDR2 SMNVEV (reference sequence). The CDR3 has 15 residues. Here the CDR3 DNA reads TGTGCCAGCAGTTTACGGACGGGGGGGGACGGTACGCAGTATTTT. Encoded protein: CASSLRTGGDGTQYF.